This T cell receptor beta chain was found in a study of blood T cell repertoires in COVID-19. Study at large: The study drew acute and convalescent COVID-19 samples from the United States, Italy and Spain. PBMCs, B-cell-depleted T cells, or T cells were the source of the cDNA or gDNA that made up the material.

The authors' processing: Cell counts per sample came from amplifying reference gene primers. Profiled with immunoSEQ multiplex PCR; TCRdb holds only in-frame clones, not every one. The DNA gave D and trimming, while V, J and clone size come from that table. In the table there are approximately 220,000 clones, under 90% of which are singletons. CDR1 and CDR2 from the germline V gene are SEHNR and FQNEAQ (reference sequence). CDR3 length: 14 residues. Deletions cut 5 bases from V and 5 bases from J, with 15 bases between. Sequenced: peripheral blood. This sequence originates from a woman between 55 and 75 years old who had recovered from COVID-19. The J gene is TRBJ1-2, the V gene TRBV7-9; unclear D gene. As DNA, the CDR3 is TGTGCCAGCAGCCTCTTAGGGAGCCAATATGGCTACACCTTC. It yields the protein CASSLLGSQYGYTF. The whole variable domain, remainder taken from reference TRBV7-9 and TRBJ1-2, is DTGVSQNPRHKITKRGQNVTFRCDPISEHNRLYWYRQTLGQGPEFLTYFQNEAQLEKSRLLSDRFSAERPKGSFSTLEIQRTEQGDSAMYLCASSLLGSQYGYTFGSGTRLTVV.